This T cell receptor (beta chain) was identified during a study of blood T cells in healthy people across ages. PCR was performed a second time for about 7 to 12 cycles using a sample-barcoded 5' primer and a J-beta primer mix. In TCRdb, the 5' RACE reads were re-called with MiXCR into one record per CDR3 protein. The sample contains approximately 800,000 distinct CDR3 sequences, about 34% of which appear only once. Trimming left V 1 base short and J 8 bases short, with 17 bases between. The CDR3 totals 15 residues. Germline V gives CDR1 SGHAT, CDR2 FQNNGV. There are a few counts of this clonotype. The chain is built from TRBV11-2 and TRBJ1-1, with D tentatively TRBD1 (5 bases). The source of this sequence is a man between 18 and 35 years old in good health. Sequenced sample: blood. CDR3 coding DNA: TGTGCCAGCAGCTTAGGAGGGGCTGTGGAATGGGAAGCTTTCTTT. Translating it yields CASSLGGAVEWEAFF.